The source of this T cell receptor (beta chain) is a study of regulatory T cells in long-lasting Graves disease. General study points: Newly diagnosed patients shared 950 to 1,000 public clonotypes; persistent patients shared about 2,700.

This clonotype appeared a few times. Its antigen is undetermined. Construction of TCR beta libraries relied on iRepertoire HTBI primers and on Arm-PCR targeting CDR3 regions. MiXCR, run by TCRdb on the multiplex PCR reads, gives a single entry per CDR3 protein. The sample comprises 400,000 to 500,000 distinct CDR3 sequences, around 20% of which are singletons, and around an eighth rests with the top ten. Germline values: CDR1 KGHSH, CDR2 LQKENI. This CDR3 is built from 15 residues. Trimming removed 3 bases at V and 3 bases at J, with 15 bases between. Stated time point: persistent/refractory GD, antithyroid drugs over 5 years with positive TRAb. RNA isolated from PBMCs was used to make the TCR library.

This chain joins TRBV18 and TRBJ2-7; a possible D gene is TRBD1 (7 bases). The sample was peripheral blood mononuclear cells (PBMCs), taken when the disease was refractory, from a patient treated with antithyroid drugs. This clonotype originated in a female donor with Graves disease. Written as DNA, the CDR3 is TGTGCCAGCTCACCTGCGCGGCAGGGGGGCTACGAGCAGTACTTC. As protein: CASSPARQGGYEQYF.